The text below deals with one T cell receptor beta chain. Its antigen is unidentified. This PCR relied on a set of 60 Vbeta primers and 13 Jbeta primers. Repertoires were generated with immunoSEQ multiplex PCR, while TCRdb's copy carries only in-frame clones and drops some. The data contain some 120,000 clones, roughly four fifths of them seen just once; the ten biggest clones take up 1.8%. This entry comes from a study of cytomegalovirus exposure and HLA in healthy donors. General study findings and limits: Rare TCR sequences predominated, though certain public TCRs were found in many donors. Judged likely to be a sequencing artifact was a cluster of highly shared sequence variants.

V trimming: 4 bases; J trimming: 4 bases; junction bases outside the gene matches: 7. The CDR3 runs to 15 residues. The germline V gene has CDR1 SGDLS and CDR2 YYNGEE. Sample: PBMCs. The sequence derives from a man in his late teens or twenties in good health and CMV-seronegative. This chain joins TRBV9 and TRBJ1-2; 10 nucleotides line up with TRBD1. Written as DNA, the CDR3 is TGTGCCAGCAGCCACGACAGGGGGCGAGGCTATGGCTACACCTTC. Translation gives CASSHDRGRGYGYTF.